This record concerns one T cell receptor (beta chain) sequence. Its cognate antigen is unknown. V lost 5 bases to trimming and J lost 6 bases; unmatched junction nucleotides: 6. CDR3 size: 14 residues. CDR1 and CDR2 (germline): MNHEY, SVGEGT. This table comes from immunoSEQ multiplex PCR, and its TCRdb copy is limited to in-frame clones, with some not included. The sample has 65,000 to 85,000 clones, about four fifths seen once. This entry belongs to a study of vaccination effects on CD4 cells after COVID-19. At the level of the study: Each participant was given two doses of one vaccine (BNT162b2 or mRNA-1273).

Study-level points and caveats: Nearly all vaccine-induced clones in healthy recipients recognized only SARS-CoV-2.

Viral peptide pools were used in the ViraFEST assay to expand antigen-specific CD4+ T cells, and sequencing came afterward. Culture proceeded for 9 to 11 days, and CD4+ T cells were then isolated. None of these healthy vaccinees had been infected with SARS-CoV-2 before vaccination. Sequences were derived from CD4+ T cells from PBMCs cultured with SARS-CoV-2 spike peptides, sampled before COVID-19 vaccination. The chain has TRBV6-2 or TRBV6-3 and TRBJ1-5; TRBD1 agrees at 8 bases. The receptor's source is a human donor who received a COVID-19 vaccine. The CDR3 DNA reads TGTGCCAGCAGTGGACAGGGTGGCGCTCAGCCCCAGCATTTT. It codes for CASSGQGGAQPQHF.